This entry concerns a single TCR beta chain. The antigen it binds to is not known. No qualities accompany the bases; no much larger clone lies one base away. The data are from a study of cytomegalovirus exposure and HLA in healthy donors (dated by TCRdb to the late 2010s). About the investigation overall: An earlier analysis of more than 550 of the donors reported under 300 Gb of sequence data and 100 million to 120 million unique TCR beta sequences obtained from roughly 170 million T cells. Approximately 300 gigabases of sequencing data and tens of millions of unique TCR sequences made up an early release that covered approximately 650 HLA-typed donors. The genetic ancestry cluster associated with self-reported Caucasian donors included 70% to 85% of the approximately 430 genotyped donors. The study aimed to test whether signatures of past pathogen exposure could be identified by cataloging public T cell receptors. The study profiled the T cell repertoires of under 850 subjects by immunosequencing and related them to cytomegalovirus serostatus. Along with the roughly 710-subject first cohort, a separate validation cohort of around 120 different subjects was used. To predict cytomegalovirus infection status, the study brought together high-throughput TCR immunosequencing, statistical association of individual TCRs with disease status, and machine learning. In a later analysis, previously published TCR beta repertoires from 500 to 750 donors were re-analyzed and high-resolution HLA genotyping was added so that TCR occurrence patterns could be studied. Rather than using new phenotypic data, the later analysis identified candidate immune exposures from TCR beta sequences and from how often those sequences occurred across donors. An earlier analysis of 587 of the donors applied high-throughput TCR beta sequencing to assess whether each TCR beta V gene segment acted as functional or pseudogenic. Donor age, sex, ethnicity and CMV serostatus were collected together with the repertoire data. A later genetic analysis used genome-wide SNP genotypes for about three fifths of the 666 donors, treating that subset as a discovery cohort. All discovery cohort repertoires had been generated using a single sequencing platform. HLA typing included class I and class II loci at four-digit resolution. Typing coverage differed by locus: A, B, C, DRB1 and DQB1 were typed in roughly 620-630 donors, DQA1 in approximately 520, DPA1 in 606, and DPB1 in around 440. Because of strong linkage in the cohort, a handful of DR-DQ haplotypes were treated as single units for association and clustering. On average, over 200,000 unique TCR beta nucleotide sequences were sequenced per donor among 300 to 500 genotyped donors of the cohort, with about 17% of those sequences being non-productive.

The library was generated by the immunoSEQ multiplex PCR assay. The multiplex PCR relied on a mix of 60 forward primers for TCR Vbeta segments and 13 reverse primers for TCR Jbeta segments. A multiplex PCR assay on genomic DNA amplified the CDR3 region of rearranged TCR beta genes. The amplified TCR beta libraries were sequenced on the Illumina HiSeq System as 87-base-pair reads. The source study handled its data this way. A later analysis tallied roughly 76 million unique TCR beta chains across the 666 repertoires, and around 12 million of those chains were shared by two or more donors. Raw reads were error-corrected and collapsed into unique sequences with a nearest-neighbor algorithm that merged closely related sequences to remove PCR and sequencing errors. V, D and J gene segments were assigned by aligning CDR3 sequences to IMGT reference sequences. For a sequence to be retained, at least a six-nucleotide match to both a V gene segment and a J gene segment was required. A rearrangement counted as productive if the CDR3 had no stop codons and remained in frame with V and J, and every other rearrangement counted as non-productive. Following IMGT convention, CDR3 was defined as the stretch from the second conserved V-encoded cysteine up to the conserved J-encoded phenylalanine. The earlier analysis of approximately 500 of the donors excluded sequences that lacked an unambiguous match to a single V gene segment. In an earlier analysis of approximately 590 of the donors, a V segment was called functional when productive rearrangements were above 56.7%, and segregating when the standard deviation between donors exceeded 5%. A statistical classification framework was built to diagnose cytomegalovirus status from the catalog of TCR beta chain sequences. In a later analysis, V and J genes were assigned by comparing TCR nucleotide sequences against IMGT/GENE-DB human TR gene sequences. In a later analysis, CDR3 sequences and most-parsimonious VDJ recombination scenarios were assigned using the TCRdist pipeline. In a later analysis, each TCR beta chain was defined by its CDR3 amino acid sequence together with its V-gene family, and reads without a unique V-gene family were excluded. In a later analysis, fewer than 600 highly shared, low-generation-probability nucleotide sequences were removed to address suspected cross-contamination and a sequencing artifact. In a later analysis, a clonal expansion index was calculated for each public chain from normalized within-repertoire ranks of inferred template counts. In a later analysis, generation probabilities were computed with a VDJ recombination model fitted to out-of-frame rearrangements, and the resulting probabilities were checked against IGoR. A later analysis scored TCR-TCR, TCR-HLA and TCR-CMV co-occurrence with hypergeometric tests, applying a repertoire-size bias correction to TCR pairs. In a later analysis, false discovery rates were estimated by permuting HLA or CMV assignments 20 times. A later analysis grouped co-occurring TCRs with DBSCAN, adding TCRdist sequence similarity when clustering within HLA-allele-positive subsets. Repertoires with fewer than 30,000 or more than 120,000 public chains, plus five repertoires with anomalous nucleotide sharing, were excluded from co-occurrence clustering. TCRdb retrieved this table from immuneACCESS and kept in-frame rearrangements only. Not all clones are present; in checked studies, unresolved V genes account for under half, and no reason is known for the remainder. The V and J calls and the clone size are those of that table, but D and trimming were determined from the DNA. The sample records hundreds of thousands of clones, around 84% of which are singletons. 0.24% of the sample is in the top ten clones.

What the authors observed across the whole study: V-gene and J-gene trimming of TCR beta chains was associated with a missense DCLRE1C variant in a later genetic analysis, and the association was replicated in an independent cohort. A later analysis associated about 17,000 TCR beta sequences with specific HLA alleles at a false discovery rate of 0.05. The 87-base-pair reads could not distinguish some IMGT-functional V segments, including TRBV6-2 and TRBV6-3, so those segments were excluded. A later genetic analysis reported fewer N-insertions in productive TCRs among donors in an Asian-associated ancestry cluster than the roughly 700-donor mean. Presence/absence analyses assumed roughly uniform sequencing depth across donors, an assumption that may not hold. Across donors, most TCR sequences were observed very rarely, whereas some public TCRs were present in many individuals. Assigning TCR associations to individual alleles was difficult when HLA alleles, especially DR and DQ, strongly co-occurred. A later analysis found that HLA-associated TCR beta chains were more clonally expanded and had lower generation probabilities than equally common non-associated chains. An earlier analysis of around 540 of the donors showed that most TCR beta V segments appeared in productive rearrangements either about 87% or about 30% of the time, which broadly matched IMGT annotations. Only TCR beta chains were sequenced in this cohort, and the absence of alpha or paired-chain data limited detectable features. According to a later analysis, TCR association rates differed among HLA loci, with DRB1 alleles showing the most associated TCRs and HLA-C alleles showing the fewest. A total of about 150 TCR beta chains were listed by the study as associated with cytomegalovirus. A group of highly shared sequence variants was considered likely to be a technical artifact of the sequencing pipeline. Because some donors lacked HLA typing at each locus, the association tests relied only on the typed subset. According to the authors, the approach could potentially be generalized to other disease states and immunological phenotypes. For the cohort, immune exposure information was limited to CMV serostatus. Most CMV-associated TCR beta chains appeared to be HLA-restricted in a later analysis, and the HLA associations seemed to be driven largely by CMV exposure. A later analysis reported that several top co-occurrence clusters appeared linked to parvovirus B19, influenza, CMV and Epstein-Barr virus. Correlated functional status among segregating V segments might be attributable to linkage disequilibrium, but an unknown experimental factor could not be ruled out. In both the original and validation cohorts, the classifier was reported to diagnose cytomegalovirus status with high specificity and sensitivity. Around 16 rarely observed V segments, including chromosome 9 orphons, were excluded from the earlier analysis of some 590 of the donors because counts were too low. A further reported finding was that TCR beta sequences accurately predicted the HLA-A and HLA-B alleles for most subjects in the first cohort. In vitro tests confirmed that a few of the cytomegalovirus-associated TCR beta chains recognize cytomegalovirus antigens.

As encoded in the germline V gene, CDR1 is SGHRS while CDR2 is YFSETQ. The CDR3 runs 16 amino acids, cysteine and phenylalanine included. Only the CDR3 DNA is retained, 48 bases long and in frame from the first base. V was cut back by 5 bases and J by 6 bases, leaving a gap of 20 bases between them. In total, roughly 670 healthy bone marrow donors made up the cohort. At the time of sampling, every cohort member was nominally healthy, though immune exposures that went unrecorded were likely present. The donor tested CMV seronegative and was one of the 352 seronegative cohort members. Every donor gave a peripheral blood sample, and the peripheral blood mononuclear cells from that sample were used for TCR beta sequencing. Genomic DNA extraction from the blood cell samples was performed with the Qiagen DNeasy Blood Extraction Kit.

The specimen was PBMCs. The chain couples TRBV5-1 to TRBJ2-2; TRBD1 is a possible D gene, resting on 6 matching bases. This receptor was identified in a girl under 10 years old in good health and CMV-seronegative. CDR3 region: CASRKQGQPLAGELFF. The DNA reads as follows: TGCGCCAGCAGAAAACAAGGACAGCCCCTGGCCGGGGAGCTGTTTTTT.